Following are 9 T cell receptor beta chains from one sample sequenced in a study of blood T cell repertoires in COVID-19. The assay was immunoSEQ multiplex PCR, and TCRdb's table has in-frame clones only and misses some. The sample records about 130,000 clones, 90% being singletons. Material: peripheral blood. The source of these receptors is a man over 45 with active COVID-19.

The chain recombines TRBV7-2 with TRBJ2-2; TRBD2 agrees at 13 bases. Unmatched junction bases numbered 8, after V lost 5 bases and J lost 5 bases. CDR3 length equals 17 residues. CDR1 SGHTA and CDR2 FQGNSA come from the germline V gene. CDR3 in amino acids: CASSQGGLAGRTGELFF. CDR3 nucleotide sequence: TGTGCCAGCAGCCAAGGGGGACTAGCGGGACGGACCGGGGAGCTGTTTTTT.

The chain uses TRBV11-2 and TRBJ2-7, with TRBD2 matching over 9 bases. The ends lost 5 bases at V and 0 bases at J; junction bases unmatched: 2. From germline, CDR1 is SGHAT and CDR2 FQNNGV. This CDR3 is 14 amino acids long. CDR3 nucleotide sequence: TGTGCCAGCAGCCTTAGCGGGAGCTCCTACGAGCAGTACGTC. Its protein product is CASSLSGSSYEQYV.

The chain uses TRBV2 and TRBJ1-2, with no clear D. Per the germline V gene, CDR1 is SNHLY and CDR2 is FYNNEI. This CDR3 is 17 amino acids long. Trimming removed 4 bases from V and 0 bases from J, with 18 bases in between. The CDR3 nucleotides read TGTGCCAGCAGTGGCGGGCGATTACCGACTACTAACTATGGCTACACCTTC. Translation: CASSGGRLPTTNYGYTF.

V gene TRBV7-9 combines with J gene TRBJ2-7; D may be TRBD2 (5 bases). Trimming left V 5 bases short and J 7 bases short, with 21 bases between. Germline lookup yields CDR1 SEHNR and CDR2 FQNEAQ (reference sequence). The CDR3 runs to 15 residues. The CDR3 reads CASSPPGVNVGEQYV. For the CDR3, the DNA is TGTGCCAGCAGCCCCCCCGGGGTAAATGTGGGGGAGCAGTACGTC.

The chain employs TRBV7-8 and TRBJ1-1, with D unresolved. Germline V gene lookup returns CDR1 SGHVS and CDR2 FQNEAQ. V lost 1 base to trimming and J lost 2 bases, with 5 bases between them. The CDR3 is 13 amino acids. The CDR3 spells CASSLGHNTEAFF. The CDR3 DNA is TGTGCCAGCAGCTTAGGGCATAACACTGAAGCTTTCTTT.

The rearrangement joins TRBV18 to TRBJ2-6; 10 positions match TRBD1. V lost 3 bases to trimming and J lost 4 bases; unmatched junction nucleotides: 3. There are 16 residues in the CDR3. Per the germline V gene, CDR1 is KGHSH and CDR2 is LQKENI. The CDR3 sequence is CASSPRQGAGANVLTF. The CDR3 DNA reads TGTGCCAGCTCACCCAGACAGGGGGCCGGGGCCAACGTCCTGACTTTC.

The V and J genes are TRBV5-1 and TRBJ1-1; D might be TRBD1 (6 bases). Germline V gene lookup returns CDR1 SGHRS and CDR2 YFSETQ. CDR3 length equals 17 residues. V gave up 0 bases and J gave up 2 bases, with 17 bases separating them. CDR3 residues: CASSLDGLRGRNTEAFF. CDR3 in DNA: TGCGCCAGCAGCTTGGACGGACTCAGGGGTCGAAACACTGAAGCTTTCTTT.

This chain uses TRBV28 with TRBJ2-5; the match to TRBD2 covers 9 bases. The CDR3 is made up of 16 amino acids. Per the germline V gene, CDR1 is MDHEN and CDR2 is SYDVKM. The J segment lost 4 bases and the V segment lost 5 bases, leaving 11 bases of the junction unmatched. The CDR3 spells CASSPRTSESGETQYF. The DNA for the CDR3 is TGTGCCAGCAGTCCCCGGACTAGCGAGTCGGGAGAGACCCAGTACTTC.

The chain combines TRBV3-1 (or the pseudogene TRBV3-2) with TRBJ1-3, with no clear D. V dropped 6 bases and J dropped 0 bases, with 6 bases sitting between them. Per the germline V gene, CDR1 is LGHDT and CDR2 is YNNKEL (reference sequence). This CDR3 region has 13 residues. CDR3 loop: CASSPHSGNTIYF. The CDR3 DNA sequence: TGTGCCAGCAGTCCACACTCTGGAAACACCATATATTTT.